Each of the 2 T cell receptor beta chains below was sequenced from the same sample in a study of blood T cell repertoires in COVID-19. Produced via immunoSEQ multiplex PCR; TCRdb's table is partial and in-frame only. This table holds approximately 90,000 clones, roughly 70% found once. Sequenced material: peripheral blood. All receptors derive from a woman at least 80 years old with acute or convalescent COVID-19.

The sample holds a few counts of this clone. This rearrangement joins TRBV7-3 to TRBJ1-1; the D gene is possibly TRBD1 (6 bases). Germline loops: CDR1 SGHTA, CDR2 FQGTGA. V lost 2 bases and J lost 5, with 9 bases in between. The CDR3 has 13 amino acids. DNA of the CDR3: TGTGCCAGCAGCTTATTCCAGGGGACTGAAGCTTTCTTT. This gives the protein CASSLFQGTEAFF.

V usage is TRBV5-6 and J usage is TRBJ2-3, with D hard to call. CDR3 length equals 16 residues. Trimming stripped 1 base from V and 2 bases from J, with 14 bases between. From germline, CDR1 is SGHDT and CDR2 YYEEEE. CDR3: CASSLTGSPITDTQYF. The CDR3 DNA is TGTGCCAGCAGCTTGACCGGGTCGCCCATCACAGATACGCAGTATTTT.